This T cell receptor (beta chain) was obtained from a study of cytomegalovirus exposure and HLA in healthy donors. Worth noting for this clone: Its antigen is undetermined.

Whole-study findings and limits: Being productive about 87% or about 30% of the time was typical of most TCR beta V segments in an earlier analysis.

This CDR3 region has 15 residues. Germline V gene data show CDR1 as MGHRA and CDR2 as YSYEKL. Trimming removed 0 bases at V and 5 bases at J, with 13 bases between. The PCR had 60 Vbeta and 13 Jbeta primers. The assay was immunoSEQ multiplex PCR, and TCRdb's table has in-frame clones only and misses some. The profile covers about 160,000 clones, with approximately 79% appearing a single time and 3.5% to 5% taken by the ten largest. Sequencing was performed on PBMCs. The source is a man between 35 and 55 years old in good health and CMV-seronegative. The V and J genes are TRBV4-1 and TRBJ1-2; D is ambiguous. The CDR3 spells CASSQDMAGGYGYTF. The DNA of the CDR3 is TGCGCCAGCAGCCAAGATATGGCCGGCGGTTATGGCTACACCTTC.